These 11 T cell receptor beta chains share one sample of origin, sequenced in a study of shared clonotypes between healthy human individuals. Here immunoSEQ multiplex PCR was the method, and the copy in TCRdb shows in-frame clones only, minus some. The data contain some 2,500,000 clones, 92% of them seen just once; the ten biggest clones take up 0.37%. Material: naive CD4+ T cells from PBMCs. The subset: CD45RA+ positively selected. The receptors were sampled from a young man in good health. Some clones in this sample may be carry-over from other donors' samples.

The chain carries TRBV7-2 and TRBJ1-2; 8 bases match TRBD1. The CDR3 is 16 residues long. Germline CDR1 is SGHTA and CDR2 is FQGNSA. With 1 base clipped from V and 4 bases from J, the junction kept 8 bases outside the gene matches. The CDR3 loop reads CASSLVPGQGGYGYTF. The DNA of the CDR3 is TGTGCCAGCAGCTTAGTTCCCGGACAGGGAGGCTATGGCTACACCTTC.

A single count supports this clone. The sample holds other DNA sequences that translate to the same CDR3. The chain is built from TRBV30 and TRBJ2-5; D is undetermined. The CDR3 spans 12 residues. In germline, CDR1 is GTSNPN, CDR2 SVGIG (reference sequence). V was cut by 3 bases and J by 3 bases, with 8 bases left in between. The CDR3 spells CAWSPGEETQYF. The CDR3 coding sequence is TGTGCCTGGAGCCCAGGAGAAGAGACCCAGTACTTC.

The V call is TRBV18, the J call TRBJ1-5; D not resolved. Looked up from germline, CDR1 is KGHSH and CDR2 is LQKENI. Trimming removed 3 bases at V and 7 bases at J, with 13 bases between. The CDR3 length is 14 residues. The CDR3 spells CASSPGNFGQPQHF. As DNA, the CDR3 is TGTGCCAGCTCACCGGGAAACTTTGGGCAGCCCCAGCATTTT.

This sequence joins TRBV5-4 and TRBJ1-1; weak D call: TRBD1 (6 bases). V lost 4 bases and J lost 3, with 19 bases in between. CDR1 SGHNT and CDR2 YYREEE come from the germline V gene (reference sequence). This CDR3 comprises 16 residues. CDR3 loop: CASSRKQGSGDTEAFF. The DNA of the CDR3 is TGTGCCAGCAGCAGAAAACAGGGTTCCGGCGACACTGAAGCTTTCTTT.

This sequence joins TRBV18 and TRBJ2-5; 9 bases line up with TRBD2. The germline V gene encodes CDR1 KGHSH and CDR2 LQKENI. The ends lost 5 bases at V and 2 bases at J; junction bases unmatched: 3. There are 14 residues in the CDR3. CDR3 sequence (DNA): TGTGCCAGCTCAGGACTAGCGCCTCAAGAGACCCAGTACTTC. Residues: CASSGLAPQETQYF.

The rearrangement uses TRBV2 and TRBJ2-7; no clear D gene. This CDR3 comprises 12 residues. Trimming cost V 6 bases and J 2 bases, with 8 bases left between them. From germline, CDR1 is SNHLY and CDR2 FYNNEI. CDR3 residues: CASRFAPYEQYF. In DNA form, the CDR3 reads TGTGCCAGCAGGTTCGCCCCCTACGAGCAGTACTTC.

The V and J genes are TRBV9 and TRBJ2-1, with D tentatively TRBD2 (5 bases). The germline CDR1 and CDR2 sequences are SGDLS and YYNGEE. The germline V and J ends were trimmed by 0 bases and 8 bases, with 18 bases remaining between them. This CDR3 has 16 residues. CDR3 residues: CASSVGGAPFSDEQFF. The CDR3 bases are TGTGCCAGCAGCGTAGGGGGAGCGCCCTTTAGTGATGAGCAGTTCTTC.

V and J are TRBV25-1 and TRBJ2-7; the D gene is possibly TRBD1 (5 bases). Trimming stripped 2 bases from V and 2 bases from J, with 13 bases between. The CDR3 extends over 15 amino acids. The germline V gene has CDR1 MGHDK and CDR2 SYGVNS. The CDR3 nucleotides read TGTGCCAGCAGTGAAACAGGAAACTCGCCCTACGAGCAGTACTTC. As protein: CASSETGNSPYEQYF.

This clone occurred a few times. The CDR3 here is CAIKRGEGTEAFF. For the CDR3, the DNA is TGTGCCATCAAACGTGGGGAAGGCACTGAAGCTTTCTTT. This chain links TRBV10-3 with TRBJ1-1; D is uncertain. From germline, CDR1 is ENHRY and CDR2 SYGVKD. Trimming stripped 7 bases from V and 4 bases from J, with 13 bases between. This CDR3 has 13 amino acids.

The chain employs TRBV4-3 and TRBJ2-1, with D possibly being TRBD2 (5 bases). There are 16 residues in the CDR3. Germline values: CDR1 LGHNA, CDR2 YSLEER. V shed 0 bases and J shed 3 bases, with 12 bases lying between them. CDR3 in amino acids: CASSQEGAVGYNEQFF. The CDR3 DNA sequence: TGCGCCAGCAGCCAAGAGGGAGCGGTTGGCTACAATGAGCAGTTCTTC.

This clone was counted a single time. The chain's CDR3 is CATSRGLSGLSDNEQFF. For the CDR3, the DNA is TGTGCCACCAGCAGGGGGTTGTCAGGTCTCTCGGACAATGAGCAGTTCTTC. The V and J genes are TRBV15 and TRBJ2-1; D gene ambiguous. Per the germline V gene, CDR1 is LNHNV and CDR2 is YYDKDF (reference sequence). The CDR3 length is 17 residues. Trimming pared 3 bases from V and 5 bases from J, leaving 20 bases between.